The rows below give T cell receptor beta chains drawn from one sample of a study of brain metastases from non-small cell lung cancer. Sequencing used immunoSEQ multiplex PCR; TCRdb keeps in-frame clones, though not all of them. This sample has about 690 clones, with about 90% found just once. Specimen: tissue from a brain metastasis. These receptor sequences come from a donor aged 40 or older with non-small cell lung cancer. CDR3s include the opening cysteine and the closing phenylalanine or tryptophan. A D gene is named only where the DNA matches it firmly. Not every row has a clone size; where given, it reads once, few, many or a size class.

CDR3nt: TGCAGCGTTGCGAGACCCACCGTCTCCTACAATGAGCAGTTCTTC
CDR3aa: CSVARPTVSYNEQFF
abundance: -
j_gene: TRBJ2-1
d_gene: -
v_gene: TRBV29-1

CDR3nt: TGCGCCAGCAGCTCTTACGCGACAGGGACCTCCTCTAATGAAAAACTGTTTTTT
CDR3aa: CASSSYATGTSSNEKLFF
abundance: -
j_gene: TRBJ1-4
d_gene: TRBD1
v_gene: TRBV5-1

CDR3nt: TGTGCCAGCACCCCGGGAGGAAATCAAGCTAATTATGGCTACACCTTC
CDR3aa: CASTPGGNQANYGYTF
abundance: once
j_gene: TRBJ1-2
d_gene: -
v_gene: TRBV28

CDR3nt: TGTGCCAGCAGCGTCGAAGGACAAGGCTTAGGCTACACCTTC
CDR3aa: CASSVEGQGLGYTF
abundance: -
j_gene: TRBJ1-2
d_gene: -
v_gene: TRBV9

CDR3nt: TGCGCCAGCAGCCCGACTCAGGGGACTGAAGCTTTCTTT
CDR3aa: CASSPTQGTEAFF
abundance: once
j_gene: TRBJ1-1
d_gene: -
v_gene: TRBV5-1

CDR3nt: TGTGCCAGCCGGAAGGAGACAGTCCGTAATCAGCCCCAGCATTTT
CDR3aa: CASRKETVRNQPQHF
abundance: -
j_gene: TRBJ1-5
d_gene: -
v_gene: TRBV6-5

CDR3nt: TGTGCCAGCAGCAGGCCCAACAAAAATTCACCCCTCCACTTT
CDR3aa: CASSRPNKNSPLHF
abundance: -
j_gene: TRBJ1-6
d_gene: -
v_gene: TRBV25-1

CDR3nt: TGTGCCAGCAGAATGGGACCCATGAACACTGAAGCTTTCTTT
CDR3aa: CASRMGPMNTEAFF
abundance: -
j_gene: TRBJ1-1
d_gene: -
v_gene: TRBV28

CDR3nt: TGTACCAGCAGTTTGACCCGGGTAGGCAATGAGCAGTTCTTC
CDR3aa: CTSSLTRVGNEQFF
abundance: -
j_gene: TRBJ2-1
d_gene: -
v_gene: TRBV28

CDR3nt: TGTGCCAGCAGCCACAGGGGACTAGCGGGAGCCACAGATACGCAGTATTTT
CDR3aa: CASSHRGLAGATDTQYF
abundance: -
j_gene: TRBJ2-3
d_gene: TRBD2
v_gene: TRBV13

CDR3nt: TGTGCCAGCAGTGCCGCCAGGGATTCACCCCTCCACTTT
CDR3aa: CASSAARDSPLHF
abundance: -
j_gene: TRBJ1-6
d_gene: -
v_gene: TRBV12-3/TRBV12-4

CDR3nt: TGTGCCAGCACCTTCTCCTTCGTCCGGGACAGGGATATATGGGGGCCCTACGAGCAGTACTTC
CDR3aa: CASTFSFVRDRDIWGPYEQYF
abundance: -
j_gene: TRBJ2-7
d_gene: TRBD1
v_gene: TRBV6-6

CDR3nt: TGTGCCAGCAGCTTACGGACTAGCCCGTCTCTCGAGCAGTACTTC
CDR3aa: CASSLRTSPSLEQYF
abundance: -
j_gene: TRBJ2-7
d_gene: TRBD2
v_gene: TRBV7-2

CDR3nt: TGTGCCAGCAGCCAGAGGGGACTAGCGGGCGTCGTATACAATGAGCAGTTCTTC
CDR3aa: CASSQRGLAGVVYNEQFF
abundance: -
j_gene: TRBJ2-1
d_gene: TRBD2
v_gene: TRBV3-1/TRBV3-2

CDR3nt: TGTGCCGGGGCGGGTTTCGACCCGAACCCAAACACTGAAGCTTTCTTT
CDR3aa: CAGAGFDPNPNTEAFF
abundance: -
j_gene: TRBJ1-1
d_gene: -
v_gene: TRBV5-6

CDR3nt: TGTGCCAGCAGGATATTGTTGAACACTGAAGCTTTCTTT
CDR3aa: CASRILLNTEAFF
abundance: -
j_gene: TRBJ1-1
d_gene: -
v_gene: TRBV28

CDR3nt: TGTGCCAGCAGTTTACCCCCGGGACAGGGGAGCGTCTACACCTTC
CDR3aa: CASSLPPGQGSVYTF
abundance: -
j_gene: TRBJ1-2
d_gene: TRBD1
v_gene: TRBV28

CDR3nt: TGTGCCAGGATCCCGCGCAGGGGTTCCGAGCAGTACTTC
CDR3aa: CARIPRRGSEQYF
abundance: -
j_gene: TRBJ2-7
d_gene: -
v_gene: TRBV21-1

CDR3nt: TGCGCCAGCAGTGAGCGGCCGAAGGGAGCGGGGGTACAAGAGACCCAGTACTTC
CDR3aa: CASSERPKGAGVQETQYF
abundance: once
j_gene: TRBJ2-5
d_gene: TRBD2
v_gene: TRBV10-2

CDR3nt: TGTGCCTGGACTCGACGGGAGGCTGATACGCAGTATTTT
CDR3aa: CAWTRREADTQYF
abundance: -
j_gene: TRBJ2-3
d_gene: TRBD2
v_gene: TRBV30

CDR3nt: TGTGCTAGTGGTTCCCTCGTGGGGTTGGCCGGGGAGCTGTTTTTT
CDR3aa: CASGSLVGLAGELFF
abundance: -
j_gene: TRBJ2-2
d_gene: -
v_gene: TRBV12-5

CDR3nt: TGTGCCAGCAGCTTAGGTGAGGCTTACAAGCAGTACTTC
CDR3aa: CASSLGEAYKQYF
abundance: -
j_gene: TRBJ2-7
d_gene: -
v_gene: TRBV7-8

CDR3nt: TGTGCCAGCAGCTTAGGACAGGGGGCAGGGACTGAAGCTTTCTTT
CDR3aa: CASSLGQGAGTEAFF
abundance: -
j_gene: TRBJ1-1
d_gene: TRBD1
v_gene: TRBV7-9

CDR3nt: TGTGCCACTCTGAGGGGAGCTGGGGCCAACGTCCTGACTTTC
CDR3aa: CATLRGAGANVLTF
abundance: -
j_gene: TRBJ2-6
d_gene: -
v_gene: TRBV15

CDR3nt: TGTGCCAGCAGCTTTGAAGAGACAGTACCCTATGGCTACACCTTC
CDR3aa: CASSFEETVPYGYTF
abundance: -
j_gene: TRBJ1-2
d_gene: -
v_gene: TRBV5-5

CDR3nt: TGTGCCAGTCGAGGATACACTGAAGCTTTCTTT
CDR3aa: CASRGYTEAFF
abundance: -
j_gene: TRBJ1-1
d_gene: -
v_gene: TRBV19

CDR3nt: TGTGCCAGCAGCGGACTTACGGGGGACCCAAACACTGAAGCTTTCTTT
CDR3aa: CASSGLTGDPNTEAFF
abundance: few
j_gene: TRBJ1-1
d_gene: -
v_gene: TRBV7-8

CDR3nt: TGCGCCAGCATTGTGACAGGGTCGGTAGGCTACACCTTC
CDR3aa: CASIVTGSVGYTF
abundance: -
j_gene: TRBJ1-2
d_gene: TRBD1
v_gene: TRBV10-1

CDR3nt: TGTGCCAGCATTCGATGGCTAGCGGGAGGGGATAATGAGCAGTTCTTC
CDR3aa: CASIRWLAGGDNEQFF
abundance: -
j_gene: TRBJ2-1
d_gene: TRBD2
v_gene: TRBV2

CDR3nt: TGCAGCGTGACTAGCGGGAGGGCCGCAGGTGAGCAGTTCTTC
CDR3aa: CSVTSGRAAGEQFF
abundance: -
j_gene: TRBJ2-1
d_gene: TRBD2
v_gene: TRBV29-1